The T cell receptor (beta chain) described here comes from a study of T cells in Graves' hyperthyroidism and ophthalmopathy. RNA transcripts yielded amplified TCR beta CDR3 regions. Primed by the HTBI set, a first-round RT-PCR was run on the TCR CDR3. TCRdb fed the multiplex PCR reads into MiXCR, producing one record per CDR3 protein. In the table there are approximately 420,000 distinct CDR3 sequences, just under 15% of which are singletons. Findings and limits, study-wide: Most expanded thyroid clonotypes above 0.001 recurred in blood.

Hyperthyroidism, newly diagnosed and lasting under 2 months, affected patients aged 18 to 65. Diagnosing involved the use of clinical symptoms, serum thyroxine and TRAb, thyroid ultrasound and orbital computed tomography. Between the trimmed V and J ends, which lost 5 bases and 0 bases, there was a span of 11 bases. Germline CDR1 reads SNHLY; CDR2 reads FYNNEI. The CDR3 has 15 amino acids. Many counts were recorded for this clonotype. Its antigen is unknown. Sequenced sample: blood. The source of this sequence is a woman younger than 45 with Graves' hyperthyroidism. The genes are TRBV2 and TRBJ1-5; D gene unclear. The chain's CDR3 is CASSRHDYSNQPQHF. The CDR3 DNA follows: TGTGCCAGCAGTAGACACGACTATAGCAATCAGCCCCAGCATTTT. Full variable domain (outside the CDR3, taken from reference TRBV2 and TRBJ1-5): EPEVTQTPSHQVTQMGQEVILRCVPISNHLYFYWYRQILGQKVEFLVSFYNNEISEKSEIFDDQFSVERPDGSNFTLKIRSTKLEDSAMYFCASSRHDYSNQPQHFGDGTRLSIL.